This T cell receptor beta chain was documented in a study of early T cells in non-severe SARS-CoV-2 infection. Looking at the study overall: Bulk RNA taken from unsorted whole blood was sequenced, leaving chains unpaired.

This clonotype was counted many times. Its antigen is as yet unknown. CDR3 length: 19 amino acids. With 4 bases clipped from V and 6 bases from J, the junction kept 16 bases outside the gene matches. Unique molecular identifiers were attached to individual cDNA molecules. TCRdb itself ran the 5' RACE reads through MiXCR, one entry per CDR3 protein. Of some 26,000 distinct CDR3 sequences listed, around 4.6% are singletons. Whole-study findings and limits: Clonotype matching in VDJdb favored anti-spike CD8 responses and did not capture private and CD4 specificities.

The chain recombines TRBV12-3 or TRBV12-4 with TRBJ2-3, with 13 nucleotides matching TRBD2. The sequence was collected from an adult who was a healthcare worker with PCR-confirmed SARS-CoV-2 infection or an uninfected control (not recorded which). Sequenced: whole blood. The CDR3 DNA is TGTGCCAGCAGTTCGCCCTCGGGACTAGCGGGACTAGTTTGGGATACGCAGTATTTT. Translated, it gives CASSSPSGLAGLVWDTQYF.